The present TCR beta chain was sequenced within a study of cytomegalovirus exposure and HLA in healthy donors. The study, taken as a whole, reports: In a later analysis, TCR beta V- and J-gene trimming showed a link to a missense DCLRE1C variant.

CDR3 length: 15 residues. V was cut by 7 bases and J by 1 base, with 16 bases left in between. CDR1 MNHEY and CDR2 SMNVEV come from the germline V gene (reference sequence). 60 Vbeta and 13 Jbeta primers were used in PCR. Method: immunoSEQ multiplex PCR; TCRdb's copy keeps in-frame clones and lacks some. The table includes 110,000 or so clones, 82% detected once. Note on this clone: No antigen is known for it.

This receptor was taken from a woman under 30 in good health and CMV-seronegative. The sample comprised PBMCs. The chain is built from TRBV27 and TRBJ1-1, with a tentative D call TRBD1 (5 bases). CDR3 sequence reads: CASTPGGEPNTEAFF. In DNA form, the CDR3 reads TGTGCCAGCACCCCGGGGGGAGAGCCGAACACTGAAGCTTTCTTT.